A selection of T cell receptor beta chains follows, all from one sample in a study of CD8 T cells in ankylosing spondylitis. MiXCR, applied by TCRdb to the 5' RACE reads, yields one record per CDR3 protein. The data contain some 180,000 distinct CDR3 sequences, 18% of them singletons. The specimen sequenced was blood, either unsorted or a sorted T cell fraction (not recorded which). Receptor source: a male donor between 5 and 29 years old with ankylosing spondylitis or in good health (not recorded which). CDR3s include the opening cysteine and the closing phenylalanine or tryptophan. D genes are given only for firm matches. Only part of the rows carry a size: once, few, many, or a class if the clone is expanded.

TRBJ2-6,many,TRBV6-2/TRBV6-3,TRBD1,TGTGCCAGCAAACGCGTAGGGGGCGCTGGGGCCAACGTCCTGACTTTC,CASKRVGGAGANVLTF
TRBJ2-7,NA,TRBV20-1,NA,TGCAGTGCTAGAGCCCTGACAACCTCCTACGAGCAGTACTTC,CSARALTTSYEQYF
TRBJ2-6,few,TRBV5-1,TRBD1,TGCGCCAGCAGCTTGGTCCGCCAGGGGGCATCTGGGGCCAACGTCCTGACTTTC,CASSLVRQGASGANVLTF
TRBJ2-2,many,TRBV7-2,NA,TGTGCCAGCAAGGGGCGCCTTACCGGGGAGCTGTTTTTT,CASKGRLTGELFF
TRBJ2-3,few,TRBV18,NA,TGTGCCAGCTCACCACTTAGCGTTAGCACAGATACGCAGTATTTT,CASSPLSVSTDTQYF
TRBJ2-7,many,TRBV7-9,NA,TGTGCCAGCAGCTTACCGGGACACCAAGACTACGAGCAGTACTTC,CASSLPGHQDYEQYF
TRBJ1-1,many,TRBV19,NA,TGTGCCAGTCGAATTACTTCGAACACTGAAGCTTTCTTT,CASRITSNTEAFF
TRBJ2-5,many,TRBV6-6,NA,TGTGCCAGCACTCCCCAGGGGAGCGGAGAGACCCAGTACTTC,CASTPQGSGETQYF
TRBJ2-3,many,TRBV5-5,TRBD2,TGTGCCAGCAGCCAAAACCTAGGACTAGCGGAGACTAGCACAGATACGCAGTATTTT,CASSQNLGLAETSTDTQYF
TRBJ2-6,many,TRBV6-5,NA,TGTGCCAGCAGTTACCGGATGGGTCAGGGGGCCAACGTCCTGACTTTC,CASSYRMGQGANVLTF
TRBJ2-2,NA,TRBV29-1,NA,TGCAGCATCGGCGCGCGGACGAACACCGGGGAGCTGTTTTTT,CSIGARTNTGELFF
TRBJ2-6,many,TRBV5-1,NA,TGCGCCAGCAGCACCAGGGTGTCCGGGGCCAACGTCCTGACTTTC,CASSTRVSGANVLTF
TRBJ2-4,NA,TRBV5-1,NA,TGCGCCAGCAGCTCCCAGGGGTTGGTGGACATTCAGTACTTC,CASSSQGLVDIQYF
TRBJ2-1,many,TRBV29-1,TRBD2,TGCAGCGTTCCGCTAGCGGGAGGGAGCTCCTACAATGAGCAGTTCTTC,CSVPLAGGSSYNEQFF
TRBJ1-1,NA,TRBV10-3,NA,TGTGCCATCAGTGAGGACAATGAAGCTTTCTTT,CAISEDNEAFF
TRBJ2-2,many,TRBV5-6,NA,TGTGCCAGCAGCCCCTTCCCGGGCGAGCTGTTTTTT,CASSPFPGELFF
TRBJ2-1,many,TRBV24-1,NA,TGTGCCACCAGTGACTTAAGCTCCTACAATGAGCAGTTCTTC,CATSDLSSYNEQFF
TRBJ1-3,many,TRBV6-2/TRBV6-3,NA,TGTGCCAGCGGCAGAGTACCTGGAAACACCATATATTTT,CASGRVPGNTIYF
TRBJ2-5,many,TRBV5-1,NA,TGCGCCAGCAGCTTGGGGCAGAATCCTCAAGAGACCCAGTACTTC,CASSLGQNPQETQYF
TRBJ1-4,many,TRBV11-3,NA,TGTGCCAGCAGCAGTAACAGCCAGAAAAAACTGTTTTTT,CASSSNSQKKLFF
TRBJ2-1,many,TRBV7-2,NA,TGTGCCAGCAGCCAACCCGCGGGCTCCAATGAGCAGTTCTTC,CASSQPAGSNEQFF
TRBJ2-7,many,TRBV28,NA,TGTGCCAGCAGTGGGACTCCGCTCCTCTACGAGCAGTACTTC,CASSGTPLLYEQYF
TRBJ2-3,NA,TRBV6-1,NA,TGTGCCAGCAGTGAACCCAGAAGCACAGATACGCAGTATTTT,CASSEPRSTDTQYF
TRBJ1-2,many,TRBV15,NA,TGTGCCACCAGCAGAGATTGGCGTTTGAGACCCGTCAACTATGGCTACACCTTC,CATSRDWRLRPVNYGYTF
TRBJ1-2,many,TRBV3-1,NA,TGTGCCAGCAGCCTTGACATCGGGAGTATCTATGGCTACACCTTC,CASSLDIGSIYGYTF
TRBJ2-6,NA,TRBV29-1,NA,TGCAGCGTTGTAAATGTGGGCAGGGCTGGGGCCAACGTCCTGACTTTC,CSVVNVGRAGANVLTF
TRBJ2-3,many,TRBV28,NA,TGTGCCAGCAGTCCTCGGAGGGGATTGGATCCGCAGTATTTT,CASSPRRGLDPQYF
TRBJ2-3,many,TRBV5-1,TRBD2,TGCGCCAGCAGCTTGGGCGCGGGAGTGGCAGATACGCAGTATTTT,CASSLGAGVADTQYF
TRBJ2-7,many,TRBV7-3,TRBD2,TGTGCCAGCAGCTTAATGGGGGGACTAGCGGGAGACGAGCAGTACTTC,CASSLMGGLAGDEQYF
TRBJ2-1,many,TRBV20-1,TRBD2,TGCGTCTCTGACGGGGGGACTGGACAGTTCTTC,CVSDGGTGQFF
TRBJ1-6,NA,TRBV6-6,NA,TGTGCCAGCACGGACGTATCACCCCTCCACTTT,CASTDVSPLHF
TRBJ1-2,many,TRBV4-2,NA,TGTGCCAGCAGCCAAGATAGTACTCAACAGGACTATGGCTACACCTTC,CASSQDSTQQDYGYTF
TRBJ2-6,many,TRBV14,NA,TGTGCCAGCAGCCTGCGGCGCAGGGAGATTTCTGGGGCCAACGTCCTGACTTTC,CASSLRRREISGANVLTF
TRBJ2-1,many,TRBV12-3/TRBV12-4,NA,TGTGCCAGCACCCGATTGGGCCGGTACAATGAGCAGTTCTTC,CASTRLGRYNEQFF
TRBJ2-1,many,TRBV3-1,TRBD2,TGTGCCAGCAGCCAAGGTCTAGCGGGAGGAGAGGGGGATGAGCAGTTCTTC,CASSQGLAGGEGDEQFF
TRBJ2-7,NA,TRBV7-9,NA,TGTGCCAGCAGCTCTTCACTACGATCCAACGAGCAGTACTTC,CASSSSLRSNEQYF
TRBJ2-5,NA,TRBV7-8,NA,TGTGCCAGCAGCGCAGGACTGCTCCAAGAGACCCAGTACTTC,CASSAGLLQETQYF
TRBJ1-4,NA,TRBV29-1,NA,TGCAGCGTTGAAGGGAGGGTAGGCGAAAAACTGTTTTTT,CSVEGRVGEKLFF
TRBJ1-5,many,TRBV7-9,NA,TGTGCCAGCAGCTTAGAGACGGGCAATCAGCCCCAGCATTTT,CASSLETGNQPQHF
TRBJ2-7,many,TRBV15,TRBD2,TGTGCCACCAGCAGGCTCACCGGGACTAGCGGGAATGAGCAGTACTTC,CATSRLTGTSGNEQYF
TRBJ2-2,few,TRBV7-3,TRBD1,TGTGCCAGCAGCCGGGACAGTGTAGCCGGGGAGCTGTTTTTT,CASSRDSVAGELFF
TRBJ2-1,NA,TRBV12-3/TRBV12-4,TRBD2,TGTGCCAGCAGCTGGACTAGCGGGGGAAATGAGCAGTTCTTC,CASSWTSGGNEQFF
TRBJ2-7,many,TRBV3-1,TRBD1,TGTGCCAGCAGCCAAAGGGACAGATTACGGCAGTACTTC,CASSQRDRLRQYF
TRBJ1-6,many,TRBV2,TRBD1,TGTGCCAGCAGTGAAGGGGACAGGGGTACTTCACCCCTCCACTTT,CASSEGDRGTSPLHF
TRBJ2-1,NA,TRBV20-1,TRBD2,TGCAGTGCTAGTGGGGACCCGGGACTAGCGGGGCTTGAGCAGTTCTTC,CSASGDPGLAGLEQFF
TRBJ1-1,few,TRBV14,NA,TGTGCCAGCAGCCGTCAGCGGGGGAACACTGAAGCTTTCTTT,CASSRQRGNTEAFF
TRBJ2-2,many,TRBV28,TRBD1,TGTGCCAGCAGGAACACAGACAGGGTTCTTGCCGGGGAGCTGTTTTTT,CASRNTDRVLAGELFF
TRBJ1-1,many,TRBV15,TRBD1,TGTGCCACCAGCAGAGAGGACAGGCCATGGGGGACTGAAGCTTTCTTT,CATSREDRPWGTEAFF
TRBJ2-6,NA,TRBV23-1,TRBD2,TGCGCCAGCAGTCATAATCGGGGGGACCCGGGGGCCAACGTCCTGACTTTC,CASSHNRGDPGANVLTF
TRBJ2-3,many,TRBV27,TRBD2,TGTGCCAGCAGTCCACGACTAGCGGGGTGGTCAGATACGCAGTATTTT,CASSPRLAGWSDTQYF
TRBJ2-3,many,TRBV9,NA,TGTGCCAGCAGCGTAGTGCGGGACACCTATACGCAGTATTTT,CASSVVRDTYTQYF
TRBJ1-2,many,TRBV5-5,NA,TGTGCCAGCAGCTTTGACAGAACAACCTATGGCTACACCTTC,CASSFDRTTYGYTF
TRBJ2-1,NA,TRBV19,NA,TGTGCCAGTAGTATGCCCCTCTCGAACAATGAGCAGTTCTTC,CASSMPLSNNEQFF
TRBJ2-3,NA,TRBV20-1,NA,TGCAGTGCTAGAGATCTCGCGGACCCGGGTACAGATACGCAGTATTTT,CSARDLADPGTDTQYF